Below, 30 T cell receptor beta chains from the same sample are listed, as sequenced in a study of blood T cell repertoires in COVID-19. Profiled with immunoSEQ multiplex PCR; TCRdb holds only in-frame clones, not every one. The profile covers about 140,000 clones, with 75% to 90% appearing a single time and over 9.5% taken by the ten largest. Material: peripheral blood. These receptors originate from a man aged 55-75 years with active or convalescent COVID-19.

The chain has TRBV24-1 and TRBJ2-7; D unclear. Trimming removed 1 base at V and 6 bases at J, with 15 bases between. This CDR3 has 15 amino acids. In germline, CDR1 is KGHDR, CDR2 SFDVKD. DNA of the CDR3: TGTGCCACCAGTGATTTACCCGTGTCGATCGGCGAGCAGTACTTC. It encodes CATSDLPVSIGEQYF.

J is TRBJ2-3 and V is TRBV10-1; 11 bases align to TRBD2. This CDR3 comprises 15 residues. Germline CDR1 reads WNHNN; CDR2 reads SYGVQD (reference sequence). Trimming at V came to 2 bases and at J to 4 bases, leaving 2 bases not matched to a gene. The CDR3 bases are TGCGCCAGCAGTGAGAAGGGACTAGCGGCAGATACGCAGTATTTT. Its protein is CASSEKGLAADTQYF.

The gene calls are TRBV14 and TRBJ2-5; weak D call: TRBD1 (5 bases). Germline V gene lookup returns CDR1 SGHDN and CDR2 FVKESK. The CDR3 extends over 15 amino acids. V lost 5 bases to trimming and J lost 5 bases, with 18 bases between them. DNA for the CDR3: TGTGCCAGCAGCGGTTTAGGGGCCCTCCGGGAGACCCAGTACTTC. Its protein is CASSGLGALRETQYF.

The chain uses TRBV5-4 and TRBJ1-6; D remains ambiguous. Germline values: CDR1 SGHNT, CDR2 YYREEE (reference sequence). Trimming took 0 bases from V and 0 from J, leaving 7 bases between them. The CDR3 has 16 amino acids. CDR3 loop: CASSLGTSSYNSPLHF. The CDR3 DNA reads TGTGCCAGCAGCTTGGGAACGAGCTCCTATAATTCACCCCTCCACTTT.

The rearrangement uses TRBV9 and TRBJ2-5; D possibly corresponds to TRBD2 (7 bases). Germline lookup yields CDR1 SGDLS and CDR2 YYNGEE. Trimming took off 5 bases at V and 1 base at J, with 12 bases between the two ends. The CDR3 is 14 residues long. The CDR3 bases are TGTGCCAGCAGTAGGGGGAGGGCCCAAGAGACCCAGTACTTC. This encodes CASSRGRAQETQYF.

The chain joins TRBV29-1 to TRBJ2-7; possibly TRBD2 for D (6 bases). The V gene lost 8 bases and the J gene lost 0 bases, with 8 bases spanning the gap. Germline V gives CDR1 SQVTM, CDR2 ANQGSEA. The CDR3 extends over 11 amino acids. As DNA, the CDR3 is TGCAGCATCGGGAGCTCCTACGAGCAGTACTTC. Amino acids: CSIGSSYEQYF.

This chain links TRBV19 with TRBJ1-5, with a tentative D call TRBD1 (5 bases). The CDR3 runs to 17 residues. V was trimmed by 7 bases and J by 0 bases, leaving 19 bases between them. CDR1 LNHDA and CDR2 SQIVND come from the germline V gene (reference sequence). The CDR3 protein is CASINGHGDLSNQPQHF. In DNA, the CDR3 is TGTGCCAGTATCAACGGACACGGCGACCTTAGCAATCAGCCCCAGCATTTT.

Turning to this clone: The sample contains more than one DNA sequence encoding this CDR3. This chain uses TRBV11-2 with TRBJ1-3; TRBD1 might be the D (5 bases). The CDR3 consists of 14 residues. The V end lost 5 bases, the J end lost 0 bases, and 8 bases lay between the germline ends. Germline V CDR1 and CDR2: SGHAT, FQNNGV. The CDR3 sequence: CASSRGGSGNTIYF. CDR3 nucleotide sequence: TGTGCCAGCAGCCGGGGGGGCTCTGGAAACACCATATATTTT.

This clone was detected a few times. This chain uses TRBV19 with TRBJ1-2; TRBD1 is a possible D gene (5 bases). Trimming pared 3 bases from V and 3 bases from J, leaving 11 bases between. The germline V gene has CDR1 LNHDA and CDR2 SQIVND (reference sequence). The CDR3 contains 14 residues. CDR3 DNA sequence: TGTGCCAGTAGTATCGTTGGGGGGGACTATGGCTACACCTTC. Protein product: CASSIVGGDYGYTF. The variable domain in full, completed from reference TRBV19 and TRBJ1-2, reads DGGITQSPKYLFRKEGQNVTLSCEQNLNHDAMYWYRQDPGQGLRLIYYSQIVNDFQKGDIAEGYSVSREKKESFPLTVTSAQKNPTAFYLCASSIVGGDYGYTFGSGTRLTVV.

This chain uses TRBV19 with TRBJ2-3; 9 nucleotides agree with TRBD2. The CDR3 extends over 15 amino acids. V was clipped by 6 bases and J by 0 bases; unmatched bases: 4. The germline V gene encodes CDR1 LNHDA and CDR2 SQIVND (reference sequence). The DNA of the CDR3 is TGTGCCAGTAGGAGGACTAGCGTGAGCACAGATACGCAGTATTTT. The encoded protein is CASRRTSVSTDTQYF.

The V gene is TRBV7-9, the J gene TRBJ2-7, with D perhaps TRBD2 (5 bases). The V end lost 2 bases, the J end lost 2 bases, and 7 bases lay between the germline ends. This CDR3 region has 13 residues. In germline, CDR1 is SEHNR, CDR2 FQNEAQ (reference sequence). CDR3 nucleotide sequence: TGTGCCAGCAGCTTAACGGGGACCTACGAGCAGTACTTC. Translation gives CASSLTGTYEQYF.

The chain links TRBV4-2 to TRBJ2-7; 7 nucleotides agree with TRBD2. J gave up 2 bases and V 1 base, and 5 bases lay outside the gene matches. Germline lookup yields CDR1 LGHNA and CDR2 YNFKEQ. This CDR3 is 15 amino acids long. CDR3 protein: CASSQAAGSAYEQYF. CDR3 coding DNA: TGTGCCAGCAGCCAAGCAGCGGGGTCCGCCTACGAGCAGTACTTC.

The chain has TRBV28 and TRBJ2-3; no firm D call. Between the trimmed V and J ends, which lost 5 bases and 2 bases, there was a span of 5 bases. Germline loops: CDR1 MDHEN, CDR2 SYDVKM. CDR3 size: 12 residues. The CDR3 loop reads CASSELTDTQYF. CDR3 DNA: TGTGCCAGCAGTGAACTCACAGATACGCAGTATTTT.

Turning to this clone: This specimen includes other DNA sequences encoding the same CDR3. The chain combines TRBV3-1 (or the pseudogene TRBV3-2) with TRBJ2-1; D is ambiguous. Trimming took 1 base from V and 8 from J, leaving 6 bases between them. The germline V gene has CDR1 LGHDT and CDR2 YNNKEL (reference sequence). The CDR3 loop spans 12 amino acids. The CDR3 here is CASSQVADEQFF. The CDR3 DNA is TGTGCCAGCAGCCAAGTGGCGGATGAGCAGTTCTTC.

This rearrangement joins TRBV18 to TRBJ1-4; TRBD1 matches 7 bases. Germline assignment: CDR1 KGHSH and CDR2 LQKENI. J gave up 8 bases and V 8 bases, and 11 bases lay outside the gene matches. This CDR3 contains 14 residues. The CDR3 protein is CASKWDSITEKLFF. Written as DNA, the CDR3 is TGTGCCAGCAAGTGGGACAGCATTACCGAAAAACTGTTTTTT.

The rearrangement links TRBV7-3 to TRBJ2-3, with D maybe TRBD2 (6 bases). Trimming took 5 bases from V and 1 from J, leaving 13 bases between them. This CDR3 has 15 amino acids. CDR1 is SGHTA and CDR2 is FQGTGA in the germline V gene. CDR3 bases: TGTGCCAGCAGCCCCTCGGGGGTGCGCACAGATACGCAGTATTTT. This sequence encodes CASSPSGVRTDTQYF. Together with reference TRBV7-3 and TRBJ2-3, the CDR3 gives the full variable domain: GAGVSQTPSNKVTEKGKYVELRCDPISGHTALYWYRQSLGQGPEFLIYFQGTGAADDSGLPNDRFFAVRPEGSVSTLKIQRTERGDSAVYLCASSPSGVRTDTQYFGPGTRLTVL.

CDR3 sequence: CATSDRTKTHNEQFF. CDR3 bases: TGTGCCACCAGTGATCGTACCAAGACACACAATGAGCAGTTCTTC. The chain is built from TRBV24-1 and TRBJ2-1; the D is unclear. Germline V lookup: CDR1 KGHDR, CDR2 SFDVKD. The CDR3 sequence is 15 residues long. Trimming left V 3 bases short and J 5 bases short, with 13 bases between.

This chain connects TRBV13 to TRBJ2-7; 7 nucleotides match TRBD1. Germline-derived CDR1 and CDR2 are PRHDT and FYEKMQ (reference sequence). The CDR3 sequence is 13 residues long. V shed 5 bases and J 9 bases; nucleotides not matched to a gene: 10. CDR3 bases: TGTGCCAGCAGCCAACCTCGGACAGGCATGCAGTACTTC. Amino acid sequence: CASSQPRTGMQYF.

This chain connects TRBV7-2 to TRBJ2-1, with D possibly matching TRBD2 (6 bases). This CDR3 has 16 residues. The germline V gene encodes CDR1 SGHTA and CDR2 FQGNSA. V dropped 1 base and J dropped 9 bases, with 19 bases sitting between them. The chain's CDR3 is CASSLGLMRDNSEQFF. The CDR3, as DNA: TGTGCCAGCAGCTTAGGCCTGATGCGGGATAACAGTGAGCAGTTCTTC. Filled out from reference TRBV7-2 and TRBJ2-1, the complete variable domain reads GAGVSQSPSNKVTEKGKDVELRCDPISGHTALYWYRQSLGQGLEFLIYFQGNSAPDKSGLPSDRFSAERTGGSVSTLTIQRTQQEDSAVYLCASSLGLMRDNSEQFFGPGTRLTVL.

V gene TRBV14 combines with J gene TRBJ2-5; perhaps TRBD1 as D (5 bases). Germline CDR1 reads SGHDN; CDR2 reads FVKESK. The V end was cut by 3 bases, the J end by 6 bases, with 17 bases between. The CDR3 is made up of 15 amino acids. The CDR3: CASSQGRGHGKTQYF. Written as DNA, the CDR3 is TGTGCCAGCAGCCAGGGCAGAGGACATGGGAAGACCCAGTACTTC. Full variable domain (remainder filled in from reference TRBV14 and TRBJ2-5): EAGVTQFPSHSVIEKGQTVTLRCDPISGHDNLYWYRRVMGKEIKFLLHFVKESKQDESGMPNNRFLAERTGGTYSTLKVQPAELEDSGVYFCASSQGRGHGKTQYFGPGTRLLVL.

V and J are TRBV5-4 and TRBJ1-2, with TRBD1 matching over 11 bases. The CDR3 length is 16 residues. J gave up 4 bases and V 3 bases, and 8 bases lay outside the gene matches. Germline-derived CDR1 and CDR2 are SGHNT and YYREEE (reference sequence). CDR3: CASSSITGTGGYGYTF. CDR3 sequence (DNA): TGTGCCAGCAGCTCGATAACCGGGACAGGGGGCTATGGCTACACCTTC.

The genes are TRBV4-2 and TRBJ2-1; tentative D call: TRBD2 (5 bases). V was cut by 0 bases and J by 6 bases, with 15 bases left in between. Germline values: CDR1 LGHNA, CDR2 YNFKEQ. The CDR3 loop spans 16 amino acids. The CDR3 sequence is CASSQDPAAVVNEQFF. CDR3 nucleotides: TGTGCCAGCAGCCAAGATCCAGCGGCCGTTGTCAATGAGCAGTTCTTC.

This rearrangement joins TRBV9 to TRBJ2-3; TRBD2 aligns across 13 bases. This CDR3 contains 16 residues. J gave up 5 bases and V 4 bases, and 7 bases lay outside the gene matches. The germline V gene encodes CDR1 SGDLS and CDR2 YYNGEE. CDR3 region: CASSPGTSGNKDTQYF. Here the CDR3 DNA reads TGTGCCAGCAGCCCAGGGACTAGCGGGAACAAAGATACGCAGTATTTT. Supplemented by reference TRBV9 and TRBJ2-3, the full variable domain reads DSGVTQTPKHLITATGQRVTLRCSPRSGDLSVYWYQQSLDQGLQFLIQYYNGEERAKGNILERFSAQQFPDLHSELNLSSLELGDSALYFCASSPGTSGNKDTQYFGPGTRLTVL.

The chain joins TRBV13 to TRBJ1-4, with D tentatively TRBD1 (5 bases). CDR1 and CDR2 from the germline V gene are PRHDT and FYEKMQ (reference sequence). The ends were cut back, 3 bases at V and 8 bases at J, with 16 bases in the middle. The CDR3 spans 15 residues. CDR3 loop: CASSFGRRGNEKLFF. CDR3 nucleotides: TGTGCCAGCAGCTTTGGTCGCCGGGGGAACGAAAAACTGTTTTTT.

This clone came up once. A junction end diverges from the germline sequence, so it may reflect a read error. The chain carries TRBV5-4 and TRBJ2-3; 7 positions agree with TRBD2. The CDR3 is 16 amino acids. The germline V gene encodes CDR1 SGHNT and CDR2 YYREEE (reference sequence). CDR3 DNA sequence: TGTGCCAGCAGCTTGGGGCCGGGCGGGAGCAAAGATACGCAGTATTTT. Its translation is CASSLGPGGSKDTQYF.

V and J are TRBV28 and TRBJ1-2; no clear D. Germline V lookup: CDR1 MDHEN, CDR2 SYDVKM. V gave up 2 bases and J gave up 5 bases, with 6 bases separating them. CDR3 size: 12 residues. Here the CDR3 reads CASSLRAYGYTF. CDR3 DNA: TGTGCCAGCAGTTTACGAGCGTATGGCTACACCTTC.

This chain connects TRBV7-3 to TRBJ1-6; 7 bases agree with TRBD1. The CDR3 runs to 14 residues. Germline V gene data show CDR1 as SGHTA and CDR2 as FQGTGA. With V trimmed by 0 bases and J by 8 bases, 1 base remained unmatched. Here the CDR3 DNA reads TGTGCCAGCAGCTTAACAGGGGGCGATTCACCCCTCCACTTT. Protein sequence: CASSLTGGDSPLHF. Based on the CDR3 plus reference TRBV7-3 and TRBJ1-6, the full variable domain is GAGVSQTPSNKVTEKGKYVELRCDPISGHTALYWYRQSLGQGPEFLIYFQGTGAADDSGLPNDRFFAVRPEGSVSTLKIQRTERGDSAVYLCASSLTGGDSPLHFGNGTRLTVT.

This clone was counted a few times. Different DNA sequences within this sample yield the same CDR3. The rearrangement joins TRBV6-5 to TRBJ2-7, with 11 bases matching TRBD2. Germline lookup yields CDR1 MNHEY and CDR2 SVGAGI. Losses at the gene ends were 2 bases for V and 0 bases for J; bases not matched to a gene: 3. This CDR3 spans 16 amino acids. The CDR3 spells CASSYGTSGSSYEQYF. The CDR3 coding sequence is TGTGCCAGCAGTTACGGGACTAGCGGTAGCTCCTACGAGCAGTACTTC.

This rearrangement joins TRBV18 to TRBJ1-1; a weak D match, TRBD1 (5 bases). V was shortened by 5 bases and J by 1 base, with 11 bases between the two germline ends. In germline, CDR1 is KGHSH, CDR2 LQKENI. The CDR3 has 14 amino acids. This CDR3 is CASSNAGANTEAFF. CDR3 bases: TGTGCCAGCTCAAACGCTGGGGCGAACACTGAAGCTTTCTTT.

The CDR3 DNA follows: TGTGCCAGCAGTTTATCCTTTACAGGGACGAACTACGAGCAGTACTTC. This codes for CASSLSFTGTNYEQYF. The V call is TRBV27, the J call TRBJ2-7; a weak D match, TRBD1 (6 bases). The germline V and J ends were trimmed by 0 bases and 3 bases, with 15 bases remaining between them. CDR3 length: 16 residues. Per germline, CDR1 MNHEY and CDR2 SMNVEV (reference sequence).